Below, one T cell receptor beta chain is given with its context. Antigen specificity is unknown. From germline, CDR1 is SGHRS and CDR2 YFSETQ. There are 16 residues in the CDR3. The junction had 12 bases not matched to a gene; V was cut back by 4 bases and J by 4 bases. The data were taken from a study of cytomegalovirus exposure and HLA in healthy donors. Study-wide results and caveats: The study labeled more than 150 TCR beta chains cytomegalovirus-associated. Available immune exposure information covered CMV serostatus only. Diagnosis of cytomegalovirus status made by the classifier reportedly showed high specificity and sensitivity.

This PCR relied on a set of 60 Vbeta primers and 13 Jbeta primers. Repertoires were generated with immunoSEQ multiplex PCR, while TCRdb's copy carries only in-frame clones and drops some. The top ten clones hold around 1.5% of a sample with tens of thousands of clones, roughly 80% of them seen once. The chain combines TRBV5-1 with TRBJ2-7, with 9 bases identical to TRBD1. This TCR derives from a male donor in good health and CMV-seronegative. Sequencing used PBMCs. In nucleotides, the CDR3 is TGCGCCAGCAGCCTCTCCTCCACAGGGGGCACTTACGAGCAGTACTTC. As protein: CASSLSSTGGTYEQYF. The full variable domain, in which reference TRBV5-1 and TRBJ2-7 provide the parts outside the CDR3, is KAGVTQTPRYLIKTRGQQVTLSCSPISGHRSVSWYQQTPGQGLQFLFEYFSETQRNKGNFPGRFSGRQFSNSRSEMNVSTLELGDSALYLCASSLSSTGGTYEQYFGPGTRLTVT.